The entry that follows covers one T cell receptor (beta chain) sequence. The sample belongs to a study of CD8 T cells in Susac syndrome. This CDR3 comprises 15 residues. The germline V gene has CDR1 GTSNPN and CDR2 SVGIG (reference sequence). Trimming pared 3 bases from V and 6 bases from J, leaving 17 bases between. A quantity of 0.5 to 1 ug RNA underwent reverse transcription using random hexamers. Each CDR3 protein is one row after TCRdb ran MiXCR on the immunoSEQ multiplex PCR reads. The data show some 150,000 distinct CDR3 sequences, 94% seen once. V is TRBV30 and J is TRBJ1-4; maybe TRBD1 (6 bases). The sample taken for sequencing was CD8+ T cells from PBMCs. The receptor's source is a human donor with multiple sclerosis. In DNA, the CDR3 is TGTGCCTGGAGAGAGAGGGCAGGGGTGGATGAAAAACTGTTTTTT. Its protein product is CAWRERAGVDEKLFF.